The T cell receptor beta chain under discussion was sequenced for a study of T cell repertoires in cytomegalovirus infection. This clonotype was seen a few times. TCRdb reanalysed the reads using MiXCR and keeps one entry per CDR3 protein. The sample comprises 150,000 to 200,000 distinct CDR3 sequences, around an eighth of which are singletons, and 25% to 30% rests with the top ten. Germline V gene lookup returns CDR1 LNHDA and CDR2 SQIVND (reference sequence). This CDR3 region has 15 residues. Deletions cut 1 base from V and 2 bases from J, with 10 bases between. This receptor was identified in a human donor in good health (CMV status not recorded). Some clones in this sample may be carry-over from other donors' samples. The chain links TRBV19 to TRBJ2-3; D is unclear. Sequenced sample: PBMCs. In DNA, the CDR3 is TGTGCCAGTAGTATAGGAGGCTCCTCCACAGATACGCAGTATTTT. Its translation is CASSIGGSSTDTQYF.